Following are 9 T cell receptor beta chains from one sample sequenced in a study of regulatory T cells in long-lasting Graves disease (dated by TCRdb to about 2021). The time point label corresponds to: newly diagnosed GD, antithyroid drugs for less than 3 months. RNA was extracted from PBMCs in TRIzol for both TCR sequencing and RNA sequencing. Preparation of the library involved multiplex PCR. The instrument was an Illumina HiSeq 4000. To build TCR beta libraries, CDR3 regions were amplified by Arm-PCR using iRepertoire HTBI primers. TCRdb reran the public reads through fastp at Q25 and MiXCR, keeping productive beta chains. CDR3 protein sequences are deduplicated, and each keeps its most common genes and DNA. Across this sample there are roughly 380,000 distinct CDR3 sequences, with 15% to 19% seen only once. The ten biggest clones cover approximately 22% of the sample. Sequences were derived from peripheral blood mononuclear cells (PBMCs), sampled at new diagnosis, from a patient treated with antithyroid drugs. The receptor set was obtained from a female donor with Graves disease.

The table lists this clonotype with a few counts. The chain recombines TRBV24-1 with TRBJ1-3; a weak D match, TRBD1 (5 bases). Trimming cost V 12 bases and J 0 bases, with 14 bases left between them. The CDR3 covers 14 residues. Germline V gene lookup returns CDR1 KGHDR and CDR2 SFDVKD. CDR3 in DNA: TGTGCCGCTCAAGGGGTGGACTCTGGAAACACCATATATTTT. It codes for CAAQGVDSGNTIYF.

This chain uses TRBV6-1 with TRBJ2-4; D may correspond to TRBD1 or TRBD2 (7 bases each). The DNA matches TRBJ2-7 better at its end, which makes the J call doubtful. Germline V gene data show CDR1 as MNHNS and CDR2 as SASEGT. The CDR3 loop spans 14 amino acids. CDR3 DNA: TGTGCCAGCAGTCCCAGGGGGGGGGGCTACGAGCAGTACTTC. Amino acid sequence: CASSPRGGGYEQYF.

The chain links TRBV20-1 to TRBJ2-7; TRBD2 matches 12 bases. CDR1 and CDR2 from the germline V gene are DFQATT and SNEGSKA (reference sequence). V shed 5 bases, J shed 4 bases, and the junction held 6 bases outside the gene matches. This CDR3 spans 14 amino acids. The CDR3: CSARLAGEWYEQYF. DNA for the CDR3: TGCAGTGCTCGACTAGCGGGGGAGTGGTACGAGCAGTACTTC.

Ten or more counts support this clonotype. The chain recombines TRBV27 with TRBJ1-2, with 8 bases that match TRBD1. J gave up 8 bases and V 0 bases, and 5 bases lay outside the gene matches. Germline V gene lookup returns CDR1 MNHEY and CDR2 SMNVEV (reference sequence). The CDR3 covers 14 residues. CDR3 loop: CASSLSQGARGYTF. The CDR3 DNA follows: TGTGCCAGCAGTTTATCGCAGGGGGCAAGGGGCTACACCTTC.

This clonotype was counted many times. The CDR3 spells CATSRDKRAGRFNYGYTF. In nucleotides, the CDR3 is TGTGCCACCAGCAGAGATAAACGGGCAGGGCGTTTTAACTATGGCTACACCTTC. The gene calls are TRBV15 and TRBJ1-2; D is possibly TRBD1 (5 bases). The V end was cut by 0 bases, the J end by 1 base, with 18 bases between. CDR1 and CDR2 from the germline V gene are LNHNV and YYDKDF (reference sequence). This CDR3 is 18 amino acids long.

There are many counts of this clonotype. This sequence joins TRBV20-1 and TRBJ2-3, with 10 nucleotides matching TRBD2. Germline V CDR1 and CDR2: DFQATT, SNEGSKA (reference sequence). The V gene end was trimmed by 0 bases and the J gene end by 6 bases; junction bases not matched to a gene: 6. CDR3 length: 15 residues. The CDR3 region has the DNA TGCAGTGCTAGAGACTCTAGCGGGAGTGTCGATACGCAGTATTTT. Encoded protein: CSARDSSGSVDTQYF.

This clonotype has ten or more counts. V and J are TRBV12-3 or TRBV12-4 and TRBJ2-6, with a possible D match to TRBD2 (5 bases). This CDR3 region has 15 residues. The V end was cut by 6 bases, the J end by 4 bases, with 13 bases between. This CDR3 reads CASRAGRRGANVLTF. The CDR3 nucleotides are TGTGCCAGCAGGGCCGGCCGGAGGGGGGCCAACGTCCTGACTTTC.

This clonotype was seen many times. The chain carries TRBV3-1 and TRBJ2-3, with 12 bases that match TRBD2. The CDR3 is 16 amino acids. V gave up 2 bases and J gave up 1 base; unmatched junction bases: 1. Per germline, CDR1 LGHDT and CDR2 YNNKEL (reference sequence). CDR3 loop: CASSQPSGGGTDTQYF. For the CDR3, the DNA is TGTGCCAGCAGCCAACCTAGCGGGGGGGGCACAGATACGCAGTATTTT.

This clonotype was seen many times. The chain is built from TRBV10-1 and TRBJ2-1; D perhaps matches TRBD1 (6 bases). CDR3 size: 17 residues. V lost 0 bases to trimming and J lost 1 base, with 13 bases between them. Germline CDR1 WNHNN, CDR2 SYGVQD (reference sequence). In DNA form, the CDR3 reads TGCGCCAGCAGTGAGTCGATGGCAACAGGGTCCTACAATGAGCAGTTCTTC. Its translation: CASSESMATGSYNEQFF.